This entry describes one T cell receptor (beta chain). This receptor's antigen is unknown. No base qualities exist here, and no much larger clone lies one base off it. The sample belongs to a study of CD8 T cells in Susac syndrome (dated by TCRdb to the late 2010s). Context from the whole study: Repertoire sequencing was used to test whether CD8+ T cell activation and differentiation in Susac syndrome was antigen driven. Clonality of the CD8+ T cell repertoire was compared between more than 9 healthy donors, approximately 14 Susac syndrome patients and some 15 multiple sclerosis patients. Here is what the overall study found, with its caveats: The study acknowledged that relatively few individuals were included in the TCR sequencing and HLA analysis.

Taken from cysteine to phenylalanine, the CDR3 has 15 residues. Just the 45-base CDR3 DNA is kept, in frame starting at base 1. After removal of 8 bases from V and 0 bases from J, the junction retains 7 bases not matched to a gene. Per the germline V gene, MDHEN is the CDR1 and SYDVKM is the CDR2. High-throughput TCR beta sequencing profiled peripheral blood CD8+ and CD4+ T cells from healthy donors, Susac syndrome patients and multiple sclerosis patients. The multiple sclerosis controls were treatment-naive patients who had stable or active relapsing-remitting disease and met the revised McDonald criteria. Bulk CD8+ and CD4+ T cells were purified by magnetic negative isolation, whereas CD8+ TEMRA cells were enriched by FACS. Blood was collected in EDTA tubes and processed within 24 hours, with PBMCs isolated through density gradient centrifugation. PBMCs intended for TCR sequencing were cryopreserved in liquid nitrogen and thawed later in a water bath at 37 degrees C. The sorted or isolated CD4+, CD8+ and CD8+ TEMRA cells had a purity of 90% or higher.

RNA was extracted using the RNeasy kit, and roughly 0.5 to 1 ug of the RNA was reverse transcribed with random hexamers. The immunoSEQ multiplex PCR assay, covering 54 Vbeta and 13 Jbeta segments, was used to amplify TCR beta CDR3 regions. PCR amplification bias was corrected by using a synthetic template baseline for primer optimization and computational correction. The authors' pipeline ran thus. Reads were annotated to V, D and J genes according to IMGT and were analyzed with immunoSEQ Analyzer, with only productive sequences retained. Clonality was computed as one minus Shannon entropy normalized by log2 of the number of productive unique sequences. For each patient and control, public and private clones were evaluated among the 100 most prevalent clones. A clone was defined as Susac-specific if it was absent from the healthy and MS cohorts, from more than 850 published viral clones and from other ImmuneACCESS disease sequences. The raw public reads went through TCRdb reprocessing: fastp at Q25, MiXCR clone calling, in-frame beta chains kept. Rows with a matching CDR3 protein are joined into one entry that keeps the most common DNA and genes. TCRdb, rather than the study authors, made the V and J calls. For this sample there are about 430,000 distinct CDR3 sequences; more than 70% appear just once. Under 0.15% of the sample is held by the ten biggest clonotypes.

The material sequenced was CD8+ T cells from PBMCs. The chain uses TRBV28 and TRBJ1-3, and TRBD1 aligns with 7 junction nucleotides. This receptor was identified in a human donor with multiple sclerosis. The DNA sequence is TGTGCCAGCGGACAGACAGGGTTCTCTGGAAACACCATATATTTT. It encodes CASGQTGFSGNTIYF.